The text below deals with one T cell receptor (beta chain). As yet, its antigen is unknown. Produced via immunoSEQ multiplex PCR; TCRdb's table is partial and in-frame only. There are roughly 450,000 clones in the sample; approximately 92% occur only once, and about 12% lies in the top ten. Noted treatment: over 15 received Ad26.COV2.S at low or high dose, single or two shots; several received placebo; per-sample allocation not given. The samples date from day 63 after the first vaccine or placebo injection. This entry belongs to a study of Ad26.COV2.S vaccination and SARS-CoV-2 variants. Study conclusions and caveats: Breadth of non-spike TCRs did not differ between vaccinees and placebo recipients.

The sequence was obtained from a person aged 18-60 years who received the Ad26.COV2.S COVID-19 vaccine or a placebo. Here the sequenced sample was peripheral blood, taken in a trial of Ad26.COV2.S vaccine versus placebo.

CDR3 region: CASSLDAEKLFF. The CDR3 DNA sequence: TGTGCCAGCAGCTTAGATGCTGAAAAACTGTTTTTT. This chain connects TRBV7-9 to TRBJ1-4; D is unresolved. The CDR3 has 12 amino acids. V was pared by 1 base and J by 7 bases, with 4 bases between. Germline V gene lookup returns CDR1 SEHNR and CDR2 FQNEAQ (reference sequence).